The clone carrying this TCR beta chain showed up just once. What it binds is unknown. This record comes from a study of OX40 agonist ivuxolimab in advanced cancers. The CDR3 length is 15 residues. Looked up from germline, CDR1 is LNHDA and CDR2 is SQIVND (reference sequence). V lost 6 bases and J lost 0, with 14 bases in between. The assay was immunoSEQ multiplex PCR, and TCRdb's table has in-frame clones only and misses some. The table has fewer than 75,000 clones, about 89% seen once; the top ten hold 0.77%. Blood got drawn at baseline, again on cycle 4 day 1, and then on cycle 7 day 1. Study observations and caveats: The antigen specificity of the peripheral T cells (those that were expanded) was not determined.

This receptor was identified in an adult with an advanced solid tumor such as melanoma, head and neck, liver or kidney cancer. The material sequenced was CD4+ or CD8+ T cells sorted from blood, taken in a trial of the OX40 agonist ivuxolimab. The V gene is TRBV19, the J gene TRBJ1-1, with a tentative D call TRBD1 (5 bases). In DNA, the CDR3 is TGTGCCAGTAGGAATGCTGGGACGGTGAACACTGAAGCTTTCTTT. Amino acid sequence: CASRNAGTVNTEAFF.